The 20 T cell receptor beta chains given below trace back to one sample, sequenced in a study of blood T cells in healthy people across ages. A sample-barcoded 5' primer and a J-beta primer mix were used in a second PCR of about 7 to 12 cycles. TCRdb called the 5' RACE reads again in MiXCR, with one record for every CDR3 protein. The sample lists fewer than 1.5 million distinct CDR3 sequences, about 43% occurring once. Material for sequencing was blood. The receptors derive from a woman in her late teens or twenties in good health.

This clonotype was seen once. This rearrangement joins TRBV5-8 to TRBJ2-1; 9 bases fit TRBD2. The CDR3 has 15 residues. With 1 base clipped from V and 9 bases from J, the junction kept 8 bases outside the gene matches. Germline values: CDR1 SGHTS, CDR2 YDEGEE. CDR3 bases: TGTGCCAGCAGCTTGAGGAGCGGGGGGTCCGGTGAGCAGTTCTTC. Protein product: CASSLRSGGSGEQFF.

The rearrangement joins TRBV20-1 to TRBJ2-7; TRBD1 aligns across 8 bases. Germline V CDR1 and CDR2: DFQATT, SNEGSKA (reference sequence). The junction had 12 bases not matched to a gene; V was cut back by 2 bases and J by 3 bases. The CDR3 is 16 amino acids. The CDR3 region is CSARPTGADYIYEQYF. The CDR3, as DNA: TGCAGTGCTAGACCGACAGGGGCCGACTACATCTACGAGCAGTACTTC.

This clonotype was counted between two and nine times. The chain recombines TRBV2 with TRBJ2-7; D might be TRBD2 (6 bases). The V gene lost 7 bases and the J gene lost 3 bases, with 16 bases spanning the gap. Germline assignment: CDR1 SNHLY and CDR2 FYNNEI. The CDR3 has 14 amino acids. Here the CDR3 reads CASTPEVAVYEQYF. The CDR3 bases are TGTGCCAGCACCCCTGAGGTAGCGGTCTACGAGCAGTACTTC.

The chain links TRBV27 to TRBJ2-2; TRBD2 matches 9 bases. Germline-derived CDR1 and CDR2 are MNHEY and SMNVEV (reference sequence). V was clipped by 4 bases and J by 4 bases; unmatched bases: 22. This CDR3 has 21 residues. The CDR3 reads CASSSPGSGGSNEGVTGELFF. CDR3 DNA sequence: TGTGCCAGCAGTTCCCCGGGTAGCGGGGGTTCCAACGAGGGGGTCACCGGGGAGCTGTTTTTT.

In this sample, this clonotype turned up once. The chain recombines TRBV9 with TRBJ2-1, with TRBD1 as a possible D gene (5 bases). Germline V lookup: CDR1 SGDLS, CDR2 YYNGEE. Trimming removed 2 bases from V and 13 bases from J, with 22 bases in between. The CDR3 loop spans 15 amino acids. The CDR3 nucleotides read TGTGCCAGCAGCGTCAATACAGGATCCCGTGAGACCCAGTTCTTC. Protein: CASSVNTGSRETQFF. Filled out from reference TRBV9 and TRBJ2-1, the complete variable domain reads DSGVTQTPKHLITATGQRVTLRCSPRSGDLSVYWYQQSLDQGLQFLIQYYNGEERAKGNILERFSAQQFPDLHSELNLSSLELGDSALYFCASSVNTGSRETQFFGPGTRLTVL.

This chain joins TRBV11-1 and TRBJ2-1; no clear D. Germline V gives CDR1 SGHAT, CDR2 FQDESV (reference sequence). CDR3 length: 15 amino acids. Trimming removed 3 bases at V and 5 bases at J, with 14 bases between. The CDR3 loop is CASSFQLSGHNEQFF. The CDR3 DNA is TGTGCCAGCAGCTTTCAGCTATCGGGTCACAATGAGCAGTTCTTC. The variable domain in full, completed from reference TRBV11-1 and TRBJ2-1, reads EAEVAQSPRYKITEKSQAVAFWCDPISGHATLYWYRQILGQGPELLVQFQDESVVDDSQLPKDRFSAERLKGVDSTLKIQPAELGDSAMYLCASSFQLSGHNEQFFGPGTRLTVL.

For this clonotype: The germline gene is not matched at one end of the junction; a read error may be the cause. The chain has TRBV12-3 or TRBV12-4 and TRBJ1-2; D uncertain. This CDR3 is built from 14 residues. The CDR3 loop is CPSSLFRIEDIYTF. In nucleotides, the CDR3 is TGTCCCAGCAGTTTATTTAGGATCGAAGACATCTACACCTTC.

The CDR3 loop reads CASSLRDPPGEPQHF. CDR3 nucleotide sequence: TGTGCCAGCAGCTTGAGGGACCCCCCGGGTGAGCCCCAGCATTTT. This sequence joins TRBV7-9 and TRBJ1-5; a possible D gene is TRBD1 (5 bases). Germline V gene data show CDR1 as SEHNR and CDR2 as FQNEAQ (reference sequence). CDR3 length equals 15 residues. The V and J ends lost 3 bases and 8 bases respectively, with 17 bases between them. The variable domain in full, completed from reference TRBV7-9 and TRBJ1-5, reads DTGVSQNPRHKITKRGQNVTFRCDPISEHNRLYWYRQTLGQGPEFLTYFQNEAQLEKSRLLSDRFSAERPKGSFSTLEIQRTEQGDSAMYLCASSLRDPPGEPQHFGDGTRLSIL.

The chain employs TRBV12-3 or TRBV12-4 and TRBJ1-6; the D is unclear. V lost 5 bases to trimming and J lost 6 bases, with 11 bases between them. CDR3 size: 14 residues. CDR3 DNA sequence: TGTGCCAGCAGTACCCTCGTCTTTAATTCACCCCTCCACTTT. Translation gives CASSTLVFNSPLHF.

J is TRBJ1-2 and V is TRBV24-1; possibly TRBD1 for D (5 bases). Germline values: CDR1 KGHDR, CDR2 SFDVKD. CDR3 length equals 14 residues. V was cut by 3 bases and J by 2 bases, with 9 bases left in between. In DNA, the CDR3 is TGTGCCACCAGTGATGTCCACAGGAACTATGGCTACACCTTC. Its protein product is CATSDVHRNYGYTF.

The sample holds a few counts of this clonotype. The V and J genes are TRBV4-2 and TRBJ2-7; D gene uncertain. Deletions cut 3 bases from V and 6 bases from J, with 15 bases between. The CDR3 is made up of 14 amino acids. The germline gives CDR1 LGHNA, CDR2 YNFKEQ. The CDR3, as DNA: TGTGCCAGCAGCCAGTCGCAAGACCCACGCGAGCAGTACTTC. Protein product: CASSQSQDPREQYF.

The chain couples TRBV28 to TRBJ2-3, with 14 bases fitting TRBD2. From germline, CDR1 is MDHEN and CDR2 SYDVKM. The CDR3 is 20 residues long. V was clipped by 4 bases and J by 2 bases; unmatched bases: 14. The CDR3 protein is CASSSSHLGTSGGFTDTQYF. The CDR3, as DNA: TGTGCCAGCAGTTCGTCCCACCTGGGGACTAGCGGGGGTTTCACAGATACGCAGTATTTT.

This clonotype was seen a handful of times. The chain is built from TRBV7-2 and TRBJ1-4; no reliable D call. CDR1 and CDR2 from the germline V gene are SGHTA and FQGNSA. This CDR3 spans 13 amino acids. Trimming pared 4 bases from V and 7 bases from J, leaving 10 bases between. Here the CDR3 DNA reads TGTGCCAGCAGCTCCGGGGTGGGTGAAAAACTGTTTTTT. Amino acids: CASSSGVGEKLFF.

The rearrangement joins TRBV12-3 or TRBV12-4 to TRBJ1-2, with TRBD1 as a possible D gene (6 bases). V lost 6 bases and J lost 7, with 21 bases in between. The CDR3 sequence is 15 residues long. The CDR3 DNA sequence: TGTGCCAGCAGCTTTAGGCCAGGGGTTTCTTGTGGCTACACCTTC. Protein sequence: CASSFRPGVSCGYTF.

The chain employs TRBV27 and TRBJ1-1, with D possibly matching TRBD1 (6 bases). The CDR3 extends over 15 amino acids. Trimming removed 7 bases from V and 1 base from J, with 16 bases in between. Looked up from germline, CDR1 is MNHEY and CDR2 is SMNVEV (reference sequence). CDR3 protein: CASISGGGKNTEAFF. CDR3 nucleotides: TGTGCCAGCATTTCGGGGGGCGGGAAGAACACTGAAGCTTTCTTT.

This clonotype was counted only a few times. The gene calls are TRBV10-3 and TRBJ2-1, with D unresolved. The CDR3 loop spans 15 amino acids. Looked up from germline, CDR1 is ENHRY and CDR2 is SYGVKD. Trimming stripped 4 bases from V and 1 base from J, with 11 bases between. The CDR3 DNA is TGTGCCATCAGTGTCCGGAACGGGTCCTACAATGAGCAGTTCTTC. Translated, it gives CAISVRNGSYNEQFF.

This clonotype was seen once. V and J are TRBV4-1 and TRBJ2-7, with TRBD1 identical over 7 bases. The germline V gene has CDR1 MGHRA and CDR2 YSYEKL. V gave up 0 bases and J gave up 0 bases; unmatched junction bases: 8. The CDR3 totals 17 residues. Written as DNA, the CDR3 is TGCGCCAGCAGCCAAGAGGAAGCCGGGACAGTCTCCTACGAGCAGTACTTC. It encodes CASSQEEAGTVSYEQYF.

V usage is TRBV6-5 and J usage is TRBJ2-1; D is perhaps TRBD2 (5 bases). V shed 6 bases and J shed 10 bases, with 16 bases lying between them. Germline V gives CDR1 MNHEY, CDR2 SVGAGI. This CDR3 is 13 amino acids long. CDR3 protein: CASSPTNDYEQFF. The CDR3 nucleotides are TGTGCCAGCAGCCCCACCAACGACTACGAGCAGTTCTTC.

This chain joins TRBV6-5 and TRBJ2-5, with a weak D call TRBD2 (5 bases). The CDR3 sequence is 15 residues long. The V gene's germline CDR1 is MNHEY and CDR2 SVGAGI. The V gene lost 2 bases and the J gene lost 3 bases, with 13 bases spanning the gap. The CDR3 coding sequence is TGTGCCAGCAGTTACGGTCGGGTGGGAGAAGAGACCCAGTACTTC. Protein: CASSYGRVGEETQYF.

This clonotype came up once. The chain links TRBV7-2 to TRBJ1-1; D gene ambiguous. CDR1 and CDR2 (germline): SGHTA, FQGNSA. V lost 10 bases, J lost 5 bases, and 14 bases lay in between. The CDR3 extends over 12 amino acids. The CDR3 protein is CATYSSRTEAFF. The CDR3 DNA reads TGTGCCACCTACTCGAGTCGAACTGAAGCTTTCTTT.